This T cell receptor beta chain was observed in a study of blood T cell repertoires in COVID-19. Looking at the study overall: Researchers got acute and convalescent COVID-19 samples from the United States, Italy and Spain.

Data came from immunoSEQ multiplex PCR; TCRdb stores just in-frame clones and leaves some out. The data hold 270,000 or so clones, with just under 90% observed a single time. J was trimmed by 5 bases and V by 3 bases; bases with no gene match: 7. Germline V gene lookup returns CDR1 MDHEN and CDR2 SYDVKM. The CDR3 is made up of 14 amino acids. Recruits, aged roughly 18 to 90 years, lived in 20 to 30 US areas. Material: PBMCs or T cells enriched from blood (not recorded which). The TCR originated in a woman aged 25 to 39 with acute COVID-19. The chain employs TRBV28 and TRBJ2-7; 7 bases line up with TRBD2. CDR3 coding DNA: TGTGCCAGCAGTTTTAGGCGGGAGTGGAACGAGCAGTACTTC. Translated: CASSFRREWNEQYF.